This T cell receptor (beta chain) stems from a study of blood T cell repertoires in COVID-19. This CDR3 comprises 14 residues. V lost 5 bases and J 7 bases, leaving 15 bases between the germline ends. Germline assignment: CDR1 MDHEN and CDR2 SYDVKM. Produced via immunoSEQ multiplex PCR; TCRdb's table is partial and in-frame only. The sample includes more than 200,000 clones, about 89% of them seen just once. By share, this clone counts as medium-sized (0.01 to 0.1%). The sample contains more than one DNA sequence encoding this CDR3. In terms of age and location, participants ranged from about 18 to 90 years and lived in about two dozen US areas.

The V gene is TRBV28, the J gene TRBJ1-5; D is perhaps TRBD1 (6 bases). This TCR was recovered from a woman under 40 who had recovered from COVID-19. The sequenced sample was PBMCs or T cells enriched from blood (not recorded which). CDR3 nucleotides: TGTGCCAGCAGTCCCCCCGCGAGGGGGCAGCCCCAGCATTTT. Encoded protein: CASSPPARGQPQHF.